A selection of T cell receptor beta chains follows, all from one sample in a study of T cells in Graves' hyperthyroidism and ophthalmopathy. Via MiXCR, TCRdb re-called the multiplex PCR reads, giving one row per CDR3 protein. The table includes hundreds of thousands of distinct CDR3 sequences, roughly 14% detected once. Sequencing input: blood. These receptors came from a woman aged 40 to 50 with Graves' ophthalmopathy. The CDR3 runs from the conserved cysteine through the conserved F or W. Each record gives: V gene, CDR3 length, J gene, clone size, D gene, CDR3 DNA, CDR3 protein. A D gene is named only where the DNA matches it firmly. Clone sizes are given selectively: once, few, many, or a class where the clone is expanded.

TRBV6-1	15	TRBJ1-5	many	-	TGTGCCAGCAGGGCCAGGGACATTTACAATCAGCCCCAGCATTTT	CASRARDIYNQPQHF
TRBV18	14	TRBJ2-7	-	-	TGTGCCAGCTCACGCGAACAGGGGACTTACGAGCAGTACTTC	CASSREQGTYEQYF
TRBV20-1	11	TRBJ2-7	-	-	TGCAGTGCTCAAGACCCTGGCGAGCAGTACTTC	CSAQDPGEQYF
TRBV11-2	12	TRBJ2-7	-	-	TGTGCCAGCAGCTTAGAGGGGTGGGAGCAGTACTTC	CASSLEGWEQYF
TRBV11-1	14	TRBJ2-7	few	-	TGTGCCAGCAGCTTCAACCCAACTACCTACGAGCAGTACTTC	CASSFNPTTYEQYF
TRBV29-1	15	TRBJ1-2	many	-	TGCAGCGTTGAAGATGGAAAGGCAGGAGTCTATGGCTACACCTTC	CSVEDGKAGVYGYTF
TRBV7-2	13	TRBJ1-1	many	-	TGTGCCAGCAGCCCCGCCCGTCTGACTGAAGCTTTCTTT	CASSPARLTEAFF
TRBV12-3/TRBV12-4	14	TRBJ1-5	-	-	TGTGCCAGCAGTCCTCAGGTCCGAAATCAGCCCCAGCATTTT	CASSPQVRNQPQHF
TRBV20-1	14	TRBJ1-1	many	TRBD1	TGCAGTGCGGGGCGGACAGGGGAAGGCACTGAAGCTTTCTTT	CSAGRTGEGTEAFF
TRBV10-3	15	TRBJ2-3	many	TRBD2	TGTGCCATCTGTCGACTAGCGGGGAGCACAGATACGCAGTATTTT	CAICRLAGSTDTQYF
TRBV7-9	15	TRBJ2-7	-	-	TGTGCCAGCAGCTTAGGTCGAGGGGTTAACTACGAGCAGTACTTC	CASSLGRGVNYEQYF
TRBV30	13	TRBJ2-7	many	-	TGTGCCTGGAGTGTAACACCCTCCTACGAGCAGTACTTC	CAWSVTPSYEQYF
TRBV6-1	14	TRBJ2-7	many	-	TGTGCCAGCAGTGAAATGGGGGGAGTGAACGAGCAGTACTTC	CASSEMGGVNEQYF
TRBV28	16	TRBJ1-3	-	-	TGTGCCAGCAGTGCTTCGACAGGCCCTACAGGAAACACCATATATTTT	CASSASTGPTGNTIYF
TRBV7-8	17	TRBJ2-1	-	-	TGTGCCAGCAGCTTAGCGGTGCAGGCCCCACGAAGCGGTGAGCAGTTCTTC	CASSLAVQAPRSGEQFF
TRBV27	17	TRBJ2-7	many	TRBD2	TGTGCCAGCAGTTTGGGGGACGGGACTAGCGGCCCCTACGAGCAGTACTTC	CASSLGDGTSGPYEQYF
TRBV6-1	14	TRBJ1-6	many	TRBD1	TGTGCCAGCAGCTGGGACAGCTATAATTCACCCCTCCACTTT	CASSWDSYNSPLHF
TRBV28	12	TRBJ2-5	many	-	TGTGCCAGCGGGTCTGGGGGAGAGACCCAGTACTTC	CASGSGGETQYF
TRBV10-2	16	TRBJ1-1	many	-	TGCGCCAGCGTCGGTATTAGAGGGGGTTCCCACACTGAAGCTTTCTTT	CASVGIRGGSHTEAFF
TRBV19	13	TRBJ2-2	many	-	TGTGCTACGGGGGGCGGTTTCACCGGGGAGCTGTTTTTT	CATGGGFTGELFF
TRBV4-2	15	TRBJ2-7	many	-	TGTGCCAGCAGCCAAGATGGGCTGGAGGGCTACGAGCAGTACTTC	CASSQDGLEGYEQYF
TRBV7-9	14	TRBJ2-4	many	TRBD1	TGTGCCAGCAGCTCAAGGACAGGGGGGAACATTCAGTACTTC	CASSSRTGGNIQYF
TRBV28	13	TRBJ2-7	many	TRBD1	TGTGCCAGCGAACGGACAGGGTTTGGCGAGCAGTACTTC	CASERTGFGEQYF
TRBV30	14	TRBJ1-5	few	-	TGTGCCTGGAGTGTAGTCAGGGGACGTCAGCCCCAGCATTTT	CAWSVVRGRQPQHF
TRBV12-3/TRBV12-4	12	TRBJ1-2	many	-	TGTGCCAGCAGTGTAACAGCTTATGGCTACACCTTC	CASSVTAYGYTF
TRBV4-1	18	TRBJ1-3	few	-	TGCGCCAGCAGTCGACTCACTGCTGGGCGAGCATCTGGAAACACCATATATTTT	CASSRLTAGRASGNTIYF
TRBV29-1	14	TRBJ2-7	many	-	TGCAGCGTAACGCCAACAGGACCATCCTACGAGCAGTACTTC	CSVTPTGPSYEQYF
TRBV30	17	TRBJ2-5	many	-	TGTGCCTGGAGTGTAGTGGGGACTGGAAAATTACAAGAGACCCAGTACTTC	CAWSVVGTGKLQETQYF
TRBV20-1	13	TRBJ2-7	many	TRBD2	TGCAGTGCACCACTAGCGGGAGTCTACGAGCAGTACTTC	CSAPLAGVYEQYF
TRBV29-1	11	TRBJ1-1	many	-	TGCAGCGTCCTACTGAACACTGAAGCTTTCTTT	CSVLLNTEAFF
TRBV20-1	14	TRBJ2-7	few	-	TGCAGTGCTAGAGCCGAGGCAGTTTCCTACGAGCAGTACTTC	CSARAEAVSYEQYF
TRBV27	15	TRBJ2-5	-	-	TGTGCCAGCAGTCGGGGACGGGACGGTTCGCGATTCCAGTACTTC	CASSRGRDGSRFQYF
TRBV4-1	14	TRBJ1-2	-	-	TGCGCCAGCAGCCTCGATACAGGGAGCGATGGCTACACCTTC	CASSLDTGSDGYTF
TRBV6-5	15	TRBJ2-6	many	-	TGTGCCAGCAGTCACGAGATCTCTGGGGCCAACGTCCTGACTTTC	CASSHEISGANVLTF
TRBV20-1	14	TRBJ2-2	many	-	TGCAGTGCACAGGGCAAATCGAACACCGGGGAGCTGTTTTTT	CSAQGKSNTGELFF
TRBV19	14	TRBJ2-7	many	-	TGTGCCAGTAGTATATCCGGAGATTCCTACGAGCAGTACTTC	CASSISGDSYEQYF
TRBV3-1	14	TRBJ2-6	few	TRBD2	TGTGCCAGACCCAGCGGGACTGGGGCCAACGTCCTGACTTTC	CARPSGTGANVLTF
TRBV3-1	15	TRBJ2-7	-	TRBD2	TGTGCCAGCAGCCAAATAACTAGCGGGAGTGGTGAGCAGTACTTC	CASSQITSGSGEQYF
TRBV20-1	12	TRBJ2-7	many	TRBD1	TGCAGTGCTAGCGAGACAGGGGAAGGGCAGTACTTC	CSASETGEGQYF
TRBV29-1	16	TRBJ1-1	-	-	TGCAGCGTTGAAGATTTTGGTAATGCGGGCAATCCTGAGGCTTTCTTT	CSVEDFGNAGNPEAFF
TRBV27	13	TRBJ2-7	many	-	TGTGCCAGCAGTTTCTCAACAACCTACGAGCAGTACTTC	CASSFSTTYEQYF
TRBV20-1	14	TRBJ1-1	few	-	TGCAGTGCTAGACCGGGAGGGATGAACACTGAAGCTTTCTTT	CSARPGGMNTEAFF
TRBV27	17	TRBJ2-3	many	-	TGTGCCAGCAGTTTAGGGGGCCTAACTGGGAGCACAGATACGCAGTATTTT	CASSLGGLTGSTDTQYF
TRBV12-5	12	TRBJ2-3	many	-	TGTGCTAGTGGTTTCAACACAGATACGCAGTATTTT	CASGFNTDTQYF
TRBV9	13	TRBJ2-3	many	-	TGTGCCAGCAGCCCCGGTGGCACAGATACGCAGTATTTT	CASSPGGTDTQYF
TRBV7-2	14	TRBJ1-2	many	TRBD1	TGTGCCAGCAGCTTAGCGGCAGGGGGCGAGGGCTACACCTTC	CASSLAAGGEGYTF
TRBV24-1	13	TRBJ1-2	many	-	TGTGCCACCAGTGATCCCGACAGCTATGGCTACACCTTC	CATSDPDSYGYTF
TRBV29-1	16	TRBJ1-2	many	-	TGCAGCGTCGCCCAGGGTACCACGGCCACGGGCTATGGCTACACCTTC	CSVAQGTTATGYGYTF
TRBV20-1	13	TRBJ2-5	many	-	TGCAGTGCTGGGAAGACCCCCAAAGAGACCCAGTACTTC	CSAGKTPKETQYF
TRBV6-5	16	TRBJ2-7	many	TRBD2	TGTGCCAGCAGTTCCCTGTCGACTAGCCCCGCTTACGAGCAGTACTTC	CASSSLSTSPAYEQYF
TRBV12-3/TRBV12-4	13	TRBJ1-6	many	-	TGTGCCAGCAGTTTGCCCGGACGGATACCCCTCCACTTT	CASSLPGRIPLHF
TRBV20-1	11	TRBJ2-7	once	TRBD1	TGCAGTGCAGGGGGCCGCTACGAGCAGTACTTC	CSAGGRYEQYF
TRBV13	19	TRBJ2-3	-	TRBD2	TGTGCCAGCAGCCACGCCCCTCTCACTAGCGGCCACAGCACAGATACGCAGTATTTT	CASSHAPLTSGHSTDTQYF